This T cell receptor beta chain originates from a study of blood T cell repertoires in COVID-19. In the study overall: COVID-19 samples collected from the United States, Italy and Spain covered acute and convalescent phases. Sources were T cells, B-cell-depleted T cells, or PBMCs; the material itself was cDNA or gDNA.

The CDR3 consists of 13 residues. CDR1 SGHTA and CDR2 FQGNSA come from the germline V gene. V shed 7 bases, J shed 1 base, and the junction held 3 bases outside the gene matches. In the original analysis: Amplification from reference gene primers served as the basis for estimated nucleated cell counts. Data came from immunoSEQ multiplex PCR; TCRdb stores just in-frame clones and leaves some out. The V and J calls and clone size are taken from that table; D and trimming were inferred from the DNA. The sample holds around 95,000 clones, more than 65% seen once. This TCR derives from a man between 65 and 80 years old with active or convalescent COVID-19. The V call is TRBV7-2, the J call TRBJ2-7; 8 positions match TRBD2. The sequenced sample was peripheral blood. The CDR3 DNA reads TGTGCCAGCAAGGCGGGGGGATCCTACGAGCAGTACTTC. Translation: CASKAGGSYEQYF. Based on the CDR3 plus reference TRBV7-2 and TRBJ2-7, the full variable domain is GAGVSQSPSNKVTEKGKDVELRCDPISGHTALYWYRQSLGQGLEFLIYFQGNSAPDKSGLPSDRFSAERTGGSVSTLTIQRTQQEDSAVYLCASKAGGSYEQYFGPGTRLTVT.